What follows are 16 T cell receptor beta chains derived from one specimen sequenced in a study of blood T cell repertoires in COVID-19. Only in-frame clones appear in the TCRdb table, and some are missing; sequencing was by immunoSEQ multiplex PCR. The sample shows tens of thousands of clones, 85% to 90% of them seen only once. Sequenced sample: peripheral blood. The source of these receptors is a woman of 80 years or more with acute or convalescent COVID-19.

The CDR3 here is CASSGGYEQYF. The CDR3 DNA sequence: TGTGCCAGCAGCGGGGGTTACGAGCAGTACTTC. V gene TRBV6-5 combines with J gene TRBJ2-7; the D gene is possibly TRBD2 (6 bases). Germline V gene lookup returns CDR1 MNHEY and CDR2 SVGAGI. Trimming stripped 6 bases from V and 4 bases from J, with 7 bases between. This CDR3 spans 11 amino acids.

This clone was observed a single time. V and J are TRBV30 and TRBJ2-1, with D uncertain. Germline lookup yields CDR1 GTSNPN and CDR2 SVGIG (reference sequence). The CDR3 runs 12 residues. Between the trimmed V and J ends, which lost 5 bases and 5 bases, there was a span of 10 bases. The CDR3 spells CAWGPQDNEQFF. The CDR3, as DNA: TGTGCCTGGGGCCCCCAGGACAATGAGCAGTTCTTC. Full variable domain (missing parts from reference TRBV30 and TRBJ2-1): SQTIHQWPATLVQPVGSPLSLECTVEGTSNPNLYWYRQAAGRGLQLLFYSVGIGQISSEVPQNLSASRPQDRQFILSSKKLLLSDSGFYLCAWGPQDNEQFFGPGTRLTVL.

The rearrangement links TRBV3-1 (or the pseudogene TRBV3-2) to TRBJ2-2, with D tentatively TRBD2 (5 bases). Germline assignment: CDR1 LGHDT and CDR2 YNNKEL (reference sequence). The CDR3 length is 16 residues. V lost 0 bases and J lost 7, with 15 bases in between. CDR3: CASSQDRTGINGELFF. The CDR3, as DNA: TGTGCCAGCAGCCAAGATAGAACCGGGATCAACGGGGAGCTGTTTTTT.

The V and J genes are TRBV9 and TRBJ2-7; TRBD2 aligns across 9 bases. V lost 0 bases to trimming and J lost 2 bases; unmatched junction nucleotides: 3. This CDR3 spans 15 amino acids. Germline CDR1 reads SGDLS; CDR2 reads YYNGEE. The CDR3 reads CASSVAAGGPYEQYF. CDR3 DNA: TGTGCCAGCAGCGTAGCTGCGGGAGGGCCCTACGAGCAGTACTTC.

This clone showed up just a few times. The rearrangement joins TRBV5-8 to TRBJ1-2; D perhaps matches TRBD1 (6 bases). The ends were cut back, 0 bases at V and 2 bases at J, with 14 bases in the middle. The V gene's germline CDR1 is SGHTS and CDR2 YDEGEE. The CDR3 loop spans 16 amino acids. CDR3 in amino acids: CASSLGRGGWNYGYTF. The CDR3 DNA reads TGTGCCAGCAGCTTGGGTCGAGGGGGTTGGAACTATGGCTACACCTTC.

The chain uses TRBV6-5 and TRBJ2-2; D gene uncertain. Germline V gene data show CDR1 as MNHEY and CDR2 as SVGAGI. Trimming shortened V by 3 bases and J by 7 bases, and 9 bases separated the two germline ends. This CDR3 is 13 amino acids long. For the CDR3, the DNA is TGTGCCAGCAGTTATATGCGGAACGGGGAGCTGTTTTTT. This encodes CASSYMRNGELFF.

The chain carries TRBV7-8 and TRBJ2-5; 16 nucleotides align to TRBD2. Germline V CDR1 and CDR2: SGHVS, FQNEAQ. There are 17 residues in the CDR3. The ends lost 5 bases at V and 1 base at J; junction bases unmatched: 4. CDR3 loop: CASSGTSGRATQETQYF. The CDR3, as DNA: TGTGCCAGCAGCGGGACTAGCGGGAGGGCCACCCAAGAGACCCAGTACTTC.

V gene TRBV5-1 combines with J gene TRBJ2-3; 8 bases agree with TRBD2. This CDR3 is 14 amino acids long. Germline trimming cut 5 bases from V and 6 bases from J; bases unmatched to any gene: 8. Germline assignment: CDR1 SGHRS and CDR2 YFSETQ. For the CDR3, the DNA is TGCGCCAGCAGTCTCCTAGCGGGTGACGATACGCAGTATTTT. Amino acid sequence: CASSLLAGDDTQYF.

This sequence joins TRBV6-5 and TRBJ2-1; weak D call: TRBD2 (6 bases). This CDR3 is 16 amino acids long. Trimming pared 2 bases from V and 0 bases from J, leaving 11 bases between. CDR1 MNHEY and CDR2 SVGAGI come from the germline V gene. The CDR3 loop reads CASSYTLALSYNEQFF. CDR3 nucleotide sequence: TGTGCCAGCAGTTACACTCTAGCGCTCTCCTACAATGAGCAGTTCTTC.

The rearrangement uses TRBV9 and TRBJ1-1; D call uncertain. The CDR3 consists of 13 residues. V was trimmed by 3 bases and J by 6 bases, leaving 12 bases between them. The germline V gene encodes CDR1 SGDLS and CDR2 YYNGEE. This chain's CDR3 is CASSAMEVSEAFF. CDR3 coding DNA: TGTGCCAGCAGCGCCATGGAGGTCTCTGAAGCTTTCTTT.

CDR3 region: CASAKQGIGANVLTF. CDR3 DNA sequence: TGTGCCAGTGCAAAACAGGGAATTGGGGCCAACGTCCTGACTTTC. V usage is TRBV10-3 and J usage is TRBJ2-6; perhaps TRBD1 as D (6 bases). The V end was cut by 10 bases, the J end by 3 bases, with 16 bases between. Germline assignment: CDR1 ENHRY and CDR2 SYGVKD. The CDR3 consists of 15 residues.

The V gene is TRBV12-3 or TRBV12-4, the J gene TRBJ2-3; possibly TRBD2 for D (5 bases). This CDR3 contains 12 residues. The V end lost 6 bases, the J end lost 11 bases, and 15 bases lay between the germline ends. The CDR3 nucleotides are TGTGCCAGCAGCCCCGAGGGAATGGGGCAGTATTTT. Residues: CASSPEGMGQYF.

The genes are TRBV7-2 and TRBJ1-2, with D hard to call. The ends were cut back, 5 bases at V and 5 bases at J, with 15 bases in the middle. The germline V gene has CDR1 SGHTA and CDR2 FQGNSA. The CDR3 covers 14 residues. The CDR3 loop reads CASSGGIGYYGYTF. The CDR3 nucleotides read TGTGCCAGCAGCGGAGGGATTGGATATTATGGCTACACCTTC. Full variable domain (missing parts from reference TRBV7-2 and TRBJ1-2): GAGVSQSPSNKVTEKGKDVELRCDPISGHTALYWYRQSLGQGLEFLIYFQGNSAPDKSGLPSDRFSAERTGGSVSTLTIQRTQQEDSAVYLCASSGGIGYYGYTFGSGTRLTVV.

The chain carries TRBV5-1 and TRBJ2-5; 8 nucleotides match TRBD1. The CDR3 has 16 amino acids. The germline gives CDR1 SGHRS, CDR2 YFSETQ. The junction had 6 bases not matched to a gene; V was cut back by 0 bases and J by 2 bases. The CDR3 region has the DNA TGCGCCAGCAGCTTGGCCGCAAGGACAGGGCAAGAGACCCAGTACTTC. Protein product: CASSLAARTGQETQYF.

The chain uses TRBV9 and TRBJ1-1; the D gene is possibly TRBD1 (5 bases). Trimming shortened V by 3 bases and J by 1 base, and 10 bases separated the two germline ends. Germline lookup yields CDR1 SGDLS and CDR2 YYNGEE. The CDR3 is made up of 14 amino acids. The CDR3: CASSGGRANTEAFF. CDR3 bases: TGTGCCAGCAGCGGGGGCAGAGCGAACACTGAAGCTTTCTTT.

The chain combines TRBV4-3 with TRBJ2-4, with 15 bases matching TRBD2. This CDR3 is built from 18 residues. The J segment lost 7 bases and the V segment lost 5 bases, leaving 12 bases of the junction unmatched. Germline CDR1 is LGHNA and CDR2 is YSLEER. The CDR3 sequence is CASSEAPGLAGGMNIQYF. The CDR3 DNA reads as TGCGCCAGCAGCGAGGCCCCGGGACTAGCGGGGGGCATGAACATTCAGTACTTC.